Shown below are 13 T cell receptor beta chains from a single sample sequenced in a study of Ad26.COV2.S vaccination and SARS-CoV-2 variants. TCRdb's copy holds only in-frame clones and misses some; the assay was immunoSEQ multiplex PCR. The profile shows roughly 420,000 clones, roughly 87% of them singletons. As to treatment: 19 received Ad26.COV2.S at low or high dose, single or two shots; roughly five received placebo; per-sample allocation not given. Day 63 after the first vaccine or placebo injection was the time point for sampling. Sequencing was performed on peripheral blood, taken in a trial of Ad26.COV2.S vaccine versus placebo. Source of these receptors: a person between 18 and 65 years old who received the Ad26.COV2.S COVID-19 vaccine or a placebo.

The J gene is TRBJ1-1, the V gene TRBV18; a possible D gene is TRBD1 (5 bases). The CDR3 sequence is 15 residues long. The V end lost 3 bases, the J end lost 5 bases, and 16 bases lay between the germline ends. Per germline, CDR1 KGHSH and CDR2 LQKENI. The CDR3 coding sequence is TGTGCCAGCTCACCGACGTACACTGACAGTACTGAAGCTTTCTTT. Its translation is CASSPTYTDSTEAFF.

V and J are TRBV2 and TRBJ1-5; D gene ambiguous. Germline assignment: CDR1 SNHLY and CDR2 FYNNEI. The CDR3 is 12 residues long. V lost 3 bases and J 6 bases, leaving 6 bases between the germline ends. CDR3 sequence (DNA): TGTGCCAGCAGTGAGGCTCCTCAGCCCCAGCATTTT. As protein: CASSEAPQPQHF.

The chain uses TRBV9 and TRBJ2-5; D gene unclear. V was trimmed by 0 bases and J by 7 bases, leaving 13 bases between them. CDR1 SGDLS and CDR2 YYNGEE come from the germline V gene. The CDR3 runs 14 residues. The CDR3 DNA sequence: TGTGCCAGCAGCGTAGAAAGTAGCCGAGGGACCCAGTACTTC. Its protein product is CASSVESSRGTQYF.

The V and J genes are TRBV7-3 and TRBJ2-1; 8 bases map to TRBD1. The CDR3 contains 15 residues. CDR1 and CDR2 (germline): SGHTA, FQGTGA. V lost 4 bases and J lost 13; bases outside the gene matches: 15. Here the CDR3 DNA reads TGTGCCAGCAGCTCCCAGGGGGCGACCCTGGCGGGACAGTTCTTC. Translating gives CASSSQGATLAGQFF.

V usage is TRBV18 and J usage is TRBJ1-1; 9 bases are a match to TRBD1. This CDR3 has 14 residues. Germline-derived CDR1 and CDR2 are KGHSH and LQKENI. V lost 4 bases to trimming and J lost 7 bases; unmatched junction nucleotides: 7. CDR3 coding DNA: TGTGCCAGCTCACAAGACAGGGGGTGGGATGAAGCTTTCTTT. It yields the protein CASSQDRGWDEAFF.

The chain joins TRBV13 to TRBJ2-4; D may be TRBD1 or TRBD2 (5 bases each). Trimming stripped 0 bases from V and 9 bases from J, with 18 bases between. The CDR3 runs to 16 residues. Germline CDR1 PRHDT, CDR2 FYEKMQ (reference sequence). Written as DNA, the CDR3 is TGTGCCAGCAGCTTAGGCCCGGGGACCCCCACCAGCATTCAGTACTTC. It yields the protein CASSLGPGTPTSIQYF.

This clone was recorded a few times. This chain joins TRBV4-1 and TRBJ1-2; unclear D gene. The CDR3 has 14 amino acids. The V end was cut by 0 bases, the J end by 5 bases, with 10 bases between. In germline, CDR1 is MGHRA, CDR2 YSYEKL. The DNA for the CDR3 is TGCGCCAGCAGCCAAGACTTGGAGGAGTATGGCTACACCTTC. It codes for CASSQDLEEYGYTF.

V and J are TRBV4-3 and TRBJ2-3; a possible D gene is TRBD2 (6 bases). Germline V lookup: CDR1 LGHNA, CDR2 YSLEER. This CDR3 is 16 amino acids long. The V end lost 1 base, the J end lost 5 bases, and 16 bases lay between the germline ends. This CDR3 reads CASSQAGAPTIDTQYF. CDR3 bases: TGCGCCAGCAGCCAAGCGGGAGCACCGACCATAGATACGCAGTATTTT.

V usage is TRBV11-2 and J usage is TRBJ1-4; maybe TRBD1 (5 bases). V lost 0 bases and J 4 bases, leaving 12 bases between the germline ends. From germline, CDR1 is SGHAT and CDR2 FQNNGV. The CDR3 is 16 residues long. As DNA, the CDR3 is TGTGCCAGCAGCTTAGATTTAGAGGGGCTTAATGAAAAACTGTTTTTT. Its protein product is CASSLDLEGLNEKLFF.

The table lists this clone with a count of one. V gene TRBV10-3 combines with J gene TRBJ2-2, with D possibly being TRBD1 (5 bases). Trimming removed 4 bases from V and 0 bases from J, with 6 bases in between. The germline V gene has CDR1 ENHRY and CDR2 SYGVKD. The CDR3 extends over 14 amino acids. CDR3 loop: CAISGTSNTGELFF. The CDR3 DNA reads as TGTGCCATCAGTGGGACATCGAACACCGGGGAGCTGTTTTTT.

The rearrangement links TRBV9 to TRBJ2-2, with unresolved D. Trimming removed 2 bases from V and 9 bases from J, with 8 bases in between. The germline gives CDR1 SGDLS, CDR2 YYNGEE. This CDR3 region has 12 residues. CDR3 in amino acids: CASSVGRWELFF. The DNA for the CDR3 is TGTGCCAGCAGCGTCGGCCGCTGGGAGCTGTTTTTT.

About this clone: Germline is not matched at one junction end, which may reflect a read error. The genes are TRBV24-1 and TRBJ1-1, with no clear D. The CDR3 spans 15 residues. Germline assignment: CDR1 KGHDR and CDR2 SFDVKD. Written as DNA, the CDR3 is TGTGCCACCAGTGATACCGGGAGTGGGAACGCTGAAGCTTTCTTT. Its translation is CATSDTGSGNAEAFF.

The V and J genes are TRBV5-5 and TRBJ2-5; D perhaps matches TRBD2 (6 bases). Between the trimmed V and J ends, which lost 3 bases and 0 bases, there was a span of 12 bases. Germline assignment: CDR1 SGHKS and CDR2 YYEKEE (reference sequence). This CDR3 region has 15 residues. Here the CDR3 DNA reads TGTGCCAGCAGCTCCGGCGGGATTTACCAAGAGACCCAGTACTTC. Translation gives CASSSGGIYQETQYF.